The 14 T cell receptor beta chains presented below share a single source sample, sequenced in a study of post-analysis software for immune sequencing data. Points from the study as a whole: The study found TRBV5-6, TRBV5-1 and TRBV20-1 among four to six TRBV segments more frequent in patients than controls.

Carried by the TCR beta cDNA libraries were unique molecular identifiers. MiXCR, run by TCRdb on the PCR reads, gives a single entry per CDR3 protein. The sample yields about 430,000 distinct CDR3 sequences, about 40% seen once. Their antigens are not known. Sequencing was carried out using blood. The receptors originated from a girl between 2 and 10 years old with multiple sclerosis.

This clonotype was detected only a few times. J is TRBJ2-1 and V is TRBV11-2; tentatively, D is TRBD1 or TRBD2 (5 bases each). Germline V gene sequence: CDR1 SGHAT, CDR2 FQNNGV. The CDR3 loop spans 16 amino acids. The ends were cut back, 4 bases at V and 5 bases at J, with 18 bases in the middle. For the CDR3, the DNA is TGTGCCAGCAGCTCCCAGGGAGCGGTTTATGACAATGAGCAGTTCTTC. Its protein is CASSSQGAVYDNEQFF.

The count of this clonotype is one. The rearrangement uses TRBV15 and TRBJ2-1, with a possible D match to TRBD2 (5 bases). This CDR3 is 15 amino acids long. Germline values: CDR1 LNHNV, CDR2 YYDKDF (reference sequence). With 3 bases removed from V and 15 bases from J, the gap between germline ends came to 24 bases. The CDR3 DNA sequence: TGTGCCACCAGCAGGTCACCGACTAAAGGTTGGGATCGGTTCTTC. Translation: CATSRSPTKGWDRFF.

The rearrangement joins TRBV2 to TRBJ2-7; maybe TRBD1 (6 bases). V lost 7 bases to trimming and J lost 4 bases, with 23 bases between them. Germline V CDR1 and CDR2: SNHLY, FYNNEI. The CDR3 consists of 16 residues. CDR3 nucleotide sequence: TGTGCCAGCAAGGGGCTCAGGGACACTTCCTCTTACGAGCAGTACTTC. Amino acids: CASKGLRDTSSYEQYF. The whole variable domain, filled in from reference TRBV2 and TRBJ2-7, reads EPEVTQTPSHQVTQMGQEVILRCVPISNHLYFYWYRQILGQKVEFLVSFYNNEISEKSEIFDDQFSVERPDGSNFTLKIRSTKLEDSAMYFCASKGLRDTSSYEQYFGPGTRLTVT.

The rearrangement uses TRBV5-1 and TRBJ2-1; no reliable D call. The V gene's germline CDR1 is SGHRS and CDR2 YFSETQ. Trimming left V 0 bases short and J 15 bases short, with 22 bases between. The CDR3 runs 15 residues. CDR3 loop: CASSLEWASARWRFF. For the CDR3, the DNA is TGCGCCAGCAGCTTGGAGTGGGCGTCGGCTCGGTGGAGGTTCTTC.

This clonotype was picked up a small number of times. The chain uses TRBV7-2 and TRBJ2-4, with D perhaps TRBD1 (5 bases). The CDR3 is 15 amino acids. The ends were cut back, 3 bases at V and 6 bases at J, with 15 bases in the middle. Germline V CDR1 and CDR2: SGHTA, FQGNSA. CDR3 sequence (DNA): TGTGCCAGCAGCTTTACCAGGGAAGAAGCAAACATTCAGTACTTC. It yields the protein CASSFTREEANIQYF. The full variable domain, rest sourced from reference TRBV7-2 and TRBJ2-4, is GAGVSQSPSNKVTEKGKDVELRCDPISGHTALYWYRQSLGQGLEFLIYFQGNSAPDKSGLPSDRFSAERTGGSVSTLTIQRTQQEDSAVYLCASSFTREEANIQYFGAGTRLSVL.

The V call is TRBV2, the J call TRBJ2-4; tentatively, D is TRBD2 (6 bases). CDR3 length: 16 residues. The germline V and J ends were trimmed by 7 bases and 5 bases, with 21 bases remaining between them. The germline V gene encodes CDR1 SNHLY and CDR2 FYNNEI. CDR3: CASILSRVGGENIQYF. The CDR3 DNA reads as TGTGCCAGCATCCTGTCCCGTGTCGGCGGGGAAAACATTCAGTACTTC.

The V gene is TRBV12-3 or TRBV12-4, the J gene TRBJ2-3; 11 bases are shared with TRBD2. CDR3 length: 15 amino acids. V lost 5 bases and J lost 4; bases outside the gene matches: 5. DNA for the CDR3: TGTGCCAGCAGTGATAGCGGGAGGGCCGCAGATACGCAGTATTTT. Its protein product is CASSDSGRAADTQYF.

This clonotype occurred a few times. One end of the junction fails to match germline, which may point to a read error. The rearrangement links TRBV7-7 to TRBJ2-5; 9 bases are a match to TRBD1. Germline V gene lookup returns CDR1 SSHAT and CDR2 FNYEAQ (reference sequence). This CDR3 region has 15 residues. CDR3 loop: CASSSTGTGSETQYF. The CDR3 DNA reads TGTGCTAGCAGCTCAACCGGGACAGGGTCGGAGACCCAGTACTTC.

The table lists this clonotype with a few counts. The rearrangement uses TRBV28 and TRBJ2-1; a weak D match, TRBD2 (6 bases). Trimming shortened V by 6 bases and J by 2 bases, and 14 bases separated the two germline ends. Per germline, CDR1 MDHEN and CDR2 SYDVKM. The length of the CDR3 is 15 residues. The CDR3 reads CASRQAGSTYNEQFF. The CDR3 DNA reads TGTGCCAGCAGGCAGGCCGGGAGCACCTACAATGAGCAGTTCTTC.

A few counts support this clonotype. The genes are TRBV19 and TRBJ2-1; TRBD2 agrees at 13 bases. V dropped 4 bases and J dropped 7; count of bases not matched to a gene: 4. The CDR3 totals 15 residues. The germline gives CDR1 LNHDA, CDR2 SQIVND (reference sequence). The CDR3 region has the DNA TGTGCCAGTAGTACGGGACTAGCGGGGTCAAATGAGCAGTTCTTC. Translating it yields CASSTGLAGSNEQFF.

The V gene is TRBV28, the J gene TRBJ2-7; 9 bases match TRBD1. The CDR3 contains 13 residues. J gave up 3 bases and V 10 bases, and 7 bases lay outside the gene matches. The germline CDR1 and CDR2 sequences are MDHEN and SYDVKM. The CDR3 loop reads CATRGQGNYEQYF. The CDR3 DNA reads as TGTGCCACCCGGGGACAGGGCAACTACGAGCAGTACTTC. Combining the CDR3 with reference TRBV28 and TRBJ2-7 gives the whole variable domain DVKVTQSSRYLVKRTGEKVFLECVQDMDHENMFWYRQDPGLGLRLIYFSYDVKMKEKGDIPEGYSVSREKKERFSLILESASTNQTSMYLCATRGQGNYEQYFGPGTRLTVT.

The chain is built from TRBV29-1 and TRBJ2-3, with unresolved D. Germline V CDR1 and CDR2: SQVTM, ANQGSEA. The germline V and J ends were trimmed by 4 bases and 5 bases, with 16 bases remaining between them. The CDR3 runs 14 residues. The CDR3: CSVVGLTKEDTQYF. In DNA form, the CDR3 reads TGCAGCGTTGTAGGATTGACGAAAGAAGATACGCAGTATTTT.

This clonotype was counted only a few times. This chain links TRBV5-1 with TRBJ2-7; 7 bases match TRBD1. This CDR3 spans 14 amino acids. The V and J ends lost 0 bases and 5 bases, in that order; junction bases with no gene match: 5. Germline-derived CDR1 and CDR2 are SGHRS and YFSETQ. The chain's CDR3 is CASSLGLQGNEQYF. The CDR3 DNA reads as TGCGCCAGCAGCTTGGGGCTACAGGGGAACGAGCAGTACTTC.

The chain uses TRBV6-5 and TRBJ1-5; possible D gene TRBD1, 5 bases. CDR3 size: 15 residues. V lost 5 bases, J lost 6 bases, and 17 bases lay in between. Germline values: CDR1 MNHEY, CDR2 SVGAGI. This CDR3 is CASSPWGGDGQPQHF. The CDR3 DNA sequence: TGTGCCAGCAGTCCTTGGGGGGGGGATGGTCAGCCCCAGCATTTT.